Listed below are T cell receptor beta chains from one sample, sequenced in a study of response to subunit inactivated influenza vaccine. A single record per CDR3 protein comes from TCRdb applying MiXCR to the RT-PCR reads. Here the sample spans approximately 530,000 distinct CDR3 sequences, around 8% being singletons. Sequencing used PBMCs from blood, obtained roughly 24 months after vaccination. The source of these receptors is a man between 50 and 70 years old who received an inactivated influenza vaccine. CDR3s include the opening cysteine and the closing phenylalanine or tryptophan. The D gene is left open where the match is weak. A row's size may be missing; if present it is once, few, many or a size class.

D gene,clone size,J gene,V gene,CDR3 DNA,CDR3 protein
TRBD1,-,TRBJ2-7,TRBV7-9,TGTGCCAGCAGCGGGACAGGGCTACTCTCCTACGAGCAGTACTTC,CASSGTGLLSYEQYF
TRBD1,-,TRBJ2-5,TRBV6-5,TGTGCCAGCAGTTACTCTTCCGGGACAGGGATGATTGGGACCCAGTACTTC,CASSYSSGTGMIGTQYF
TRBD1,few,TRBJ2-1,TRBV28,TGTGCCAGCAGCCGCCCCCCGACAGGGTTCTGGTATGAGCAGTTCTTC,CASSRPPTGFWYEQFF
-,-,TRBJ2-4,TRBV9,TGTGCCAGCAGCTCCGGGACACCCAACGTCATTCAGTACTTC,CASSSGTPNVIQYF
-,few,TRBJ1-3,TRBV29-1,TGCAGCGCATTGACACTTGGAAACACCATATATTTT,CSALTLGNTIYF
-,many,TRBJ2-1,TRBV12-5,TGTGCTAGTGGGGACCGGACAGCGAGCTCCTACAATGAGCAGTTCTTC,CASGDRTASSYNEQFF
TRBD1,few,TRBJ2-5,TRBV10-3,TGTGCCATCACCCAGGGGGCGGGAGAGACCCAGTACTTC,CAITQGAGETQYF
TRBD2,many,TRBJ2-1,TRBV20-1,TGCAGTGCGCCCGGGACTAGCGGCCACAATGAGCAGTTCTTC,CSAPGTSGHNEQFF
-,-,TRBJ2-3,TRBV28,TGTGCCAGCTGCCGGGTCCACACAGATACGCAGTATTTT,CASCRVHTDTQYF
TRBD1,many,TRBJ2-7,TRBV7-9,TGTGCCAGCAGGGGACAGCCTTCCTACGAGCAGTACTTC,CASRGQPSYEQYF
-,many,TRBJ2-2,TRBV20-1,TGCAGTGTGAGGACCCGAGGCACCGGGGAGCTGTTTTTT,CSVRTRGTGELFF
TRBD2,many,TRBJ2-7,TRBV20-1,TGCAGTGCTGTTTGGACTAGCGGCTACGAGCAGTACTTC,CSAVWTSGYEQYF
TRBD1,few,TRBJ2-7,TRBV20-1,TGCAGTGCCTGGACAGGGGGGGAGCAGTACTTC,CSAWTGGEQYF
-,-,TRBJ2-5,TRBV4-2,TGTGCCAGCAGCCAAGGTGACCGAAAAAATCAAGAGACCCAGTACTTC,CASSQGDRKNQETQYF
-,-,TRBJ1-4,TRBV4-3,TGCGCCAGCAGCCAAGACTCCTGGGGCAGTGAAAAACTGTTTTTT,CASSQDSWGSEKLFF
TRBD2,many,TRBJ2-5,TRBV5-5,TGTGCCAGCAGCTTAATGGGGGGGGAGACCCAGTACTTC,CASSLMGGETQYF
-,-,TRBJ2-3,TRBV4-2,TGTGCCAGCAGCCAGGGCATCTTTACAGATACGCAGTATTTT,CASSQGIFTDTQYF
TRBD2,-,TRBJ2-3,TRBV20-1,TGCAGTGCTAGATCCGGGACTAGCGGGGCCAGCACAGATACGCAGTATTTT,CSARSGTSGASTDTQYF
-,many,TRBJ2-3,TRBV3-1,TGTGCCAGCAGCCAAGGAACGACTAGTATTGCGCAGTATTTT,CASSQGTTSIAQYF
-,-,TRBJ2-2,TRBV2,TGTGCCAGCAGTGAAGTGGGGTCAGGGGTAACCGGGGAGCTGTTTTTT,CASSEVGSGVTGELFF
-,few,TRBJ2-1,TRBV4-2,TGTGCCAGCAGCCAAGAACAGGGACTCTACAATGAGCAGTTCTTC,CASSQEQGLYNEQFF
TRBD2,-,TRBJ2-1,TRBV3-1,TGTGCCAGCAGCCGCGGACCGGGACTAGCTAACTACAATGAGCAGTTCTTC,CASSRGPGLANYNEQFF
-,few,TRBJ2-7,TRBV28,TGTGCCAGCAGTTTAGCCCGGGACAAATACGAGCAGTACTTC,CASSLARDKYEQYF
-,-,TRBJ2-5,TRBV29-1,TGCAGCGTTGGGAGGGTAGAGACCCAGTACTTC,CSVGRVETQYF
-,-,TRBJ2-5,TRBV20-1,TGCAGTGCCGTCAGGGGGGGAACACAAGAGACCCAGTACTTC,CSAVRGGTQETQYF
-,few,TRBJ1-6,TRBV10-3,TGTGCCATCAGTGAGGTACCCGATAATTCACCCCTCCACTTT,CAISEVPDNSPLHF
-,few,TRBJ2-1,TRBV7-8,TGTGCCAGCAGCCCCTCCTCTAGCCTTGTGGTCTACAATGAGCAGTTCTTC,CASSPSSSLVVYNEQFF
-,few,TRBJ2-1,TRBV20-1,TGCAGTGCTAGGAATTTTCAGGCGCTGGGCTACAATGAGCAGTTCTTC,CSARNFQALGYNEQFF